These T cell receptor beta chains were read from a single sample in a study of response to subunit inactivated influenza vaccine. TCRdb analysed the RT-PCR reads with MiXCR anew, one entry per CDR3 protein. The sample holds more than 550,000 distinct CDR3 sequences; 12% are singletons and the top ten take 9.5% to 13%. The sample was PBMCs from blood, taken on the day of vaccination. Receptor source: a man aged 50-60 years who received an inactivated influenza vaccine. Each CDR3 is given with its conserved first and last residue. A D gene is named only where the DNA matches it firmly. The size of a clone is reported for some rows only, either as once, few or many, or as a class for expanded clones.

clone size | D gene | J gene | V gene | CDR3 protein | CDR3 DNA
many | NA | TRBJ1-2 | TRBV12-3/TRBV12-4 | CASSSTGSYGYTF | TGTGCCAGCAGTTCTACAGGGTCCTATGGCTACACCTTC
few | NA | TRBJ2-7 | TRBV12-3/TRBV12-4 | CASTLGGGLPYEQYF | TGTGCCAGCACCTTGGGTGGGGGGCTACCCTACGAGCAGTACTTC
NA | NA | TRBJ2-7 | TRBV6-1 | CASSEEDRREYEQYF | TGTGCCAGCAGTGAGGAAGACAGGCGTGAATACGAGCAGTACTTC
NA | NA | TRBJ2-5 | TRBV19 | CASSMNSGVQETQYF | TGTGCCAGTAGTATGAACTCAGGGGTTCAAGAGACCCAGTACTTC
NA | TRBD2 | TRBJ2-5 | TRBV12-3/TRBV12-4 | CASSSLAAKETQYF | TGTGCCAGCAGTTCACTAGCGGCTAAAGAGACCCAGTACTTC
NA | TRBD2 | TRBJ2-1 | TRBV20-1 | CSARESGRRNEQFF | TGCAGTGCTAGAGAGAGCGGGAGGCGAAATGAGCAGTTCTTC
NA | NA | TRBJ1-2 | TRBV12-3/TRBV12-4 | CASSSFGGYTF | TGTGCCAGCAGTTCCTTCGGTGGCTACACCTTC
NA | NA | TRBJ2-1 | TRBV9 | CASSVALRNNEQFF | TGTGCCAGCAGCGTAGCTTTGAGGAACAATGAGCAGTTCTTC
few | NA | TRBJ1-3 | TRBV7-6 | CASSSRLGSSGNTIYF | TGTGCCAGCAGCTCCCGTCTGGGGAGCTCTGGAAACACCATATATTTT
many | NA | TRBJ1-1 | TRBV10-3 | CAISESGLTGNTEAFF | TGTGCCATCAGTGAGTCCGGATTGACAGGGAACACTGAAGCTTTCTTT
many | TRBD2 | TRBJ2-1 | TRBV7-3 | CASSLTLAGSHNEQFF | TGTGCCAGCAGCTTAACACTAGCGGGATCCCACAATGAGCAGTTCTTC
few | TRBD2 | TRBJ2-1 | TRBV4-3 | CASSQGSGASLFSDEQFF | TGCGCCAGCAGCCAAGGGAGCGGGGCCAGTCTCTTCTCCGATGAGCAGTTCTTC
few | NA | TRBJ2-6 | TRBV6-1 | CASTKGRYSGANVLTF | TGTGCCAGCACCAAGGGACGGTACTCTGGGGCCAACGTCCTGACTTTC
few | TRBD1 | TRBJ2-1 | TRBV5-1 | CASSLGGTGEIYNEQFF | TGCGCCAGCAGCTTGGGGGGGACAGGGGAGATCTACAATGAGCAGTTCTTC
few | TRBD2 | TRBJ2-1 | TRBV11-1 | CASRQMPLGTSGSIFYNEQFF | TGTGCCAGCAGACAAATGCCCCTCGGGACTAGCGGGAGCATTTTCTACAATGAGCAGTTCTTC
few | TRBD1 | TRBJ2-1 | TRBV24-1 | CATSDLQAGGYNEQFF | TGTGCCACCAGTGATTTGCAAGCAGGGGGCTACAATGAGCAGTTCTTC
few | NA | TRBJ1-1 | TRBV6-6 | CASKRVGFTEAFF | TGTGCCAGCAAGAGAGTGGGATTCACTGAAGCTTTCTTT
few | TRBD2 | TRBJ2-7 | TRBV4-1 | CASSQESGLAGGPGSYEQYF | TGCGCCAGCAGCCAAGAGTCAGGACTAGCGGGAGGTCCAGGTTCCTACGAGCAGTACTTC
NA | NA | TRBJ2-2 | TRBV21-1 | CASSKARGRARYGELFF | TGTGCCAGCAGCAAAGCGAGAGGCAGGGCGAGGTACGGGGAGCTGTTTTTT
NA | NA | TRBJ2-3 | TRBV2 | CASRSDQDTQYF | TGTGCCAGCAGATCCGACCAAGATACGCAGTATTTT
many | TRBD1 | TRBJ2-3 | TRBV29-1 | CSGQGTGPDTQYF | TGCAGCGGACAGGGGACGGGGCCAGATACGCAGTATTTT
NA | NA | TRBJ2-7 | TRBV20-1 | CSARDWTIDAYEQYF | TGCAGTGCTAGAGACTGGACCATCGACGCCTACGAGCAGTACTTC
NA | TRBD1 | TRBJ2-7 | TRBV29-1 | CSVANGQGEEQYF | TGCAGCGTTGCGAACGGGCAGGGGGAAGAGCAGTACTTC
few | TRBD1 | TRBJ1-1 | TRBV4-2 | CASSQRTGGLNTEAFF | TGTGCCAGCAGCCAAAGGACAGGGGGCTTGAACACTGAAGCTTTCTTT
NA | TRBD1 | TRBJ2-7 | TRBV12-3/TRBV12-4 | CASSSSRTGGYEQYF | TGTGCCAGCAGTTCCTCTCGGACAGGGGGCTACGAGCAGTACTTC
NA | NA | TRBJ1-4 | TRBV5-1 | CASSLEPQGTNEKLFF | TGCGCCAGCAGCTTGGAACCTCAGGGAACTAATGAAAAACTGTTTTTT
NA | NA | TRBJ2-7 | TRBV30 | CAWSFGGAYEQYF | TGTGCCTGGAGTTTTGGAGGGGCCTACGAGCAGTACTTC
many | TRBD2 | TRBJ2-3 | TRBV9 | CASSVASGSSTDTQYF | TGTGCCAGCAGCGTAGCTAGCGGGAGTAGCACAGATACGCAGTATTTT
many | NA | TRBJ1-2 | TRBV5-1 | CASSFGSVIYGYTF | TGCGCCAGCAGCTTCGGGTCAGTGATCTATGGCTACACCTTC
NA | NA | TRBJ1-2 | TRBV5-4 | CASSLEGDGYGYTF | TGTGCCAGCAGCTTGGAAGGGGACGGCTATGGCTACACCTTC
NA | TRBD1 | TRBJ1-6 | TRBV4-3 | CASSQDWTGDSPLHF | TGCGCCAGCAGCCAAGATTGGACAGGGGATTCACCCCTCCACTTT
few | TRBD1 | TRBJ2-1 | TRBV20-1 | CSARGQGALGEQFF | TGCAGTGCTAGAGGACAGGGGGCTTTGGGTGAGCAGTTCTTC
many | TRBD2 | TRBJ2-7 | TRBV5-1 | CASRTSGGYEQYF | TGCGCCAGCAGGACTAGCGGGGGATACGAGCAGTACTTC
many | TRBD2 | TRBJ2-1 | TRBV4-3 | CASSQDLFGSGRSNEQFF | TGCGCCAGCAGCCAAGATTTGTTCGGGAGCGGGAGAAGTAATGAGCAGTTCTTC
many | TRBD1 | TRBJ2-5 | TRBV29-1 | CSVEDRGQGRETQYF | TGCAGCGTTGAAGATCGAGGACAGGGTCGAGAGACCCAGTACTTC
few | TRBD1 | TRBJ2-7 | TRBV12-3/TRBV12-4 | CASSLVGTGVYEQYF | TGTGCCAGCAGTTTGGTGGGGACAGGGGTTTACGAGCAGTACTTC
NA | NA | TRBJ1-2 | TRBV5-6 | CASSSGTTVGYTF | TGTGCCAGCAGCTCTGGGACAACCGTTGGCTACACCTTC
many | TRBD2 | TRBJ2-1 | TRBV27 | CASSLILAGAGEQFF | TGTGCCAGCAGTTTAATTCTAGCGGGAGCGGGTGAGCAGTTCTTC
NA | NA | TRBJ2-1 | TRBV10-3 | CAISDRTGRGNEQFF | TGTGCCATCAGTGACCGGACAGGACGGGGGAATGAGCAGTTCTTC
many | NA | TRBJ2-1 | TRBV5-1 | CASSHDNYNEQFF | TGCGCCAGCAGCCATGACAACTACAATGAGCAGTTCTTC
NA | NA | TRBJ2-7 | TRBV5-1 | CASSLGYGTPYEQYF | TGCGCCAGCAGCTTGGGTTATGGGACACCTTACGAGCAGTACTTC
few | NA | TRBJ2-1 | TRBV7-8 | CASSLGLQNEQFF | TGTGCCAGCAGTCTCGGTCTCCAAAATGAGCAGTTCTTC
NA | TRBD1 | TRBJ1-1 | TRBV19 | CASTTGQTTEAFF | TGTGCCAGTACTACGGGACAGACCACTGAAGCTTTCTTT
many | NA | TRBJ2-7 | TRBV4-3 | CASSQVGGYEQYF | TGCGCCAGCAGCCAAGTGGGGGGCTACGAGCAGTACTTC
few | NA | TRBJ2-5 | TRBV5-5 | CASTRRGEETQYF | TGTGCCAGCACCCGGAGGGGGGAGGAGACCCAGTACTTC
NA | NA | TRBJ2-7 | TRBV19 | CASTSRSSYEQYF | TGTGCCAGTACTTCGAGGAGCTCCTACGAGCAGTACTTC
NA | TRBD1 | TRBJ2-7 | TRBV6-1 | CASNTRGQAYEQYF | TGTGCCAGCAACACGAGAGGACAGGCCTACGAGCAGTACTTC
NA | NA | TRBJ2-3 | TRBV7-2 | CASSPQGYTQYF | TGTGCCAGCAGTCCCCAGGGGTATACGCAGTATTTT
few | TRBD2 | TRBJ2-5 | TRBV29-1 | CSASPLAGGRETQYF | TGCAGCGCCTCTCCCCTAGCGGGGGGGCGGGAGACCCAGTACTTC
few | TRBD2 | TRBJ2-3 | TRBV6-2/TRBV6-3 | CASSFLIAGLSTDTQYF | TGTGCCAGCAGTTTCCTCATAGCGGGACTGAGCACAGATACGCAGTATTTT
NA | TRBD1 | TRBJ2-1 | TRBV6-5 | CASSYSAGTGNNEQFF | TGTGCCAGCAGTTACTCAGCCGGGACAGGGAACAATGAGCAGTTCTTC
few | TRBD2 | TRBJ2-1 | TRBV12-3/TRBV12-4 | CASRRLAWDEQFF | TGTGCCAGCAGAAGACTAGCCTGGGATGAGCAGTTCTTC
few | TRBD2 | TRBJ2-5 | TRBV20-1 | CSARDPGLAGGPQETQYF | TGCAGTGCTAGAGATCCGGGACTAGCGGGGGGCCCCCAGGAGACCCAGTACTTC